This passage covers 17 T cell receptor beta chains from one sample sequenced in a study of T cell responses to AZD1222 COVID-19 vaccine. Some clones are missing from TCRdb's copy, which holds only in-frame ones; the method was immunoSEQ multiplex PCR. The table has under 110,000 clones, about nine tenths seen once. Sequencing was performed on peripheral blood, taken 28 days after the second AZD1222 dose. The receptors here all came from an adult who received the AZD1222 COVID-19 vaccine.

V and J are TRBV3-1 (or the pseudogene TRBV3-2) and TRBJ2-7, with TRBD1 matching 7 bases. CDR1 is LGHDT and CDR2 is YNNKEL in the germline V gene (reference sequence). V gave up 8 bases and J gave up 3 bases; unmatched junction bases: 7. The CDR3 totals 13 residues. CDR3 protein: CASQPTGNYEQYF. CDR3 bases: TGTGCCAGCCAACCGACAGGGAACTACGAGCAGTACTTC.

This sequence joins TRBV24-1 and TRBJ2-1; D perhaps matches TRBD2 (6 bases). Deletions cut 4 bases from V and 4 bases from J, with 10 bases between. This CDR3 is 14 amino acids long. CDR1 KGHDR and CDR2 SFDVKD come from the germline V gene. The DNA for the CDR3 is TGTGCCACCAGTGACCGGGGGACTTACAATGAGCAGTTCTTC. Its translation: CATSDRGTYNEQFF.

The chain joins TRBV7-3 to TRBJ1-2; 9 nucleotides match TRBD1. The V and J ends lost 3 bases and 7 bases, in that order; junction bases with no gene match: 6. CDR3 length equals 14 residues. CDR1 and CDR2 (germline): SGHTA, FQGTGA. DNA of the CDR3: TGTGCCAGCAGCTTGACGGGACAGGGAACTGGCTACACCTTC. Translating it yields CASSLTGQGTGYTF. The full variable domain, its missing parts supplied by reference TRBV7-3 and TRBJ1-2, is GAGVSQTPSNKVTEKGKYVELRCDPISGHTALYWYRQSLGQGPEFLIYFQGTGAADDSGLPNDRFFAVRPEGSVSTLKIQRTERGDSAVYLCASSLTGQGTGYTFGSGTRLTVV.

V is TRBV21-1 and J is TRBJ1-6. TRBV21-1 is a pseudogene. CDR3 size: 17 residues. The CDR3, as DNA: TGTGCCAGCAGCAAACGGCCCCGCGGCTCCTATAATTCACCCCTCCACTTT. This translates into CASSKRPRGSYNSPLHF.

The V and J genes are TRBV4-3 and TRBJ2-1, with D perhaps being TRBD1 or TRBD2 (5 bases each). The CDR3 has 15 amino acids. Trimming took off 3 bases at V and 6 bases at J, with 15 bases between the two ends. In germline, CDR1 is LGHNA, CDR2 YSLEER. For the CDR3, the DNA is TGCGCCAGCAGCCACATGGGGGACGGTGTCAATGAGCAGTTCTTC. This sequence encodes CASSHMGDGVNEQFF.

This rearrangement joins TRBV5-4 to TRBJ2-7; TRBD2 aligns across 10 bases. This CDR3 region has 14 residues. Germline V gives CDR1 SGHNT, CDR2 YYREEE (reference sequence). Trimming took 2 bases from V and 9 from J; bases not matched to a gene: 8. CDR3: CASSFRASGGGQYF. CDR3 nucleotide sequence: TGTGCCAGCAGCTTCAGGGCTAGCGGGGGTGGGCAGTACTTC.

The chain has TRBV5-1 and TRBJ1-4; weak D call: TRBD1 (6 bases). Looked up from germline, CDR1 is SGHRS and CDR2 is YFSETQ. The CDR3 has 16 amino acids. V was shortened by 0 bases and J by 5 bases, with 14 bases between the two germline ends. The CDR3 sequence: CASSLGLQGYNEKLFF. Written as DNA, the CDR3 is TGCGCCAGCAGCTTGGGGCTACAGGGTTACAATGAAAAACTGTTTTTT.

The chain uses TRBV11-3 and TRBJ2-3; D is unclear. Germline V gene lookup returns CDR1 SGHNT and CDR2 YENEEA. Deletions cut 2 bases from V and 3 bases from J, with 6 bases between. The CDR3 has 13 amino acids. The CDR3 sequence is CASSLFGTDTQYF. CDR3 DNA: TGTGCCAGCAGCTTATTTGGTACAGATACGCAGTATTTT.

The rearrangement links TRBV7-6 to TRBJ2-3; D tentatively reads TRBD1 or TRBD2 (5 bases each). The CDR3 has 16 residues. Between the trimmed V and J ends, which lost 5 bases and 2 bases, there was a span of 17 bases. The germline CDR1 and CDR2 sequences are SGHVS and FNYEAQ. In DNA, the CDR3 is TGTGCCAGCAGCACGGGACGGCTTGGAGCCACAGATACGCAGTATTTT. Translated: CASSTGRLGATDTQYF.

The chain carries TRBV5-6 and TRBJ2-7; 8 bases match TRBD1. Germline V gene sequence: CDR1 SGHDT, CDR2 YYEEEE. The trim removed 0 bases at V and 2 bases at J, leaving 1 base unmatched. The CDR3 is 14 amino acids. This chain's CDR3 is CASSLDRGAYEQYF. CDR3 in DNA: TGTGCCAGCAGCTTGGACAGGGGGGCCTACGAGCAGTACTTC.

This chain uses TRBV6-2 or TRBV6-3 with TRBJ2-3; D is uncertain. CDR1 and CDR2 (germline): MNHEY, SVGEGT. There are 16 residues in the CDR3. V lost 5 bases to trimming and J lost 0 bases, with 15 bases between them. The CDR3 protein is CASSPERAFSTDTQYF. CDR3 DNA: TGTGCCAGCAGTCCCGAACGGGCCTTTAGCACAGATACGCAGTATTTT.

The genes are TRBV30 and TRBJ1-4, with D hard to call. This CDR3 contains 15 residues. Germline V gives CDR1 GTSNPN, CDR2 SVGIG (reference sequence). Trimming cost V 2 bases and J 0 bases, with 10 bases left between them. The CDR3 region has the DNA TGTGCCTGGAGTCTGACCCTTGCAACTAATGAAAAACTGTTTTTT. Its translation is CAWSLTLATNEKLFF. The complete variable domain, with remaining parts taken from reference TRBV30 and TRBJ1-4, reads SQTIHQWPATLVQPVGSPLSLECTVEGTSNPNLYWYRQAAGRGLQLLFYSVGIGQISSEVPQNLSASRPQDRQFILSSKKLLLSDSGFYLCAWSLTLATNEKLFFGSGTQLSVL.

In DNA, the CDR3 is TGTGCCAGCAGCACCGCGTGGCGGGGGTCAGAGACCCAGTACTTC. It translates to CASSTAWRGSETQYF. The chain links TRBV5-6 to TRBJ2-5; 7 nucleotides agree with TRBD2. CDR1 SGHDT and CDR2 YYEEEE come from the germline V gene. Trimming took 4 bases from V and 4 from J; bases not matched to a gene: 10. The CDR3 loop spans 15 amino acids. The full variable domain, rest sourced from reference TRBV5-6 and TRBJ2-5, is DAGVTQSPTHLIKTRGQQVTLRCSPKSGHDTVSWYQQALGQGPQFIFQYYEEEERQRGNFPDRFSGHQFPNYSSELNVNALLLGDSALYLCASSTAWRGSETQYFGPGTRLLVL.

The rearrangement joins TRBV12-3 or TRBV12-4 to TRBJ1-5, with TRBD1 as a possible D gene (5 bases). The V gene lost 6 bases and the J gene lost 7 bases, with 13 bases spanning the gap. The CDR3 has 13 residues. The CDR3 DNA follows: TGTGCCAGCAGCTCCGAGAGGGGACAGCCCCAGCATTTT. Amino acid sequence: CASSSERGQPQHF.

This clone was seen a few times. The chain couples TRBV7-9 to TRBJ2-3; weak D call: TRBD1 (7 bases). Deletions cut 1 base from V and 0 bases from J, with 11 bases between. Germline-derived CDR1 and CDR2 are SEHNR and FQNEAQ (reference sequence). The CDR3 runs to 16 residues. CDR3 sequence reads: CASSLVGGGSTDTQYF. DNA of the CDR3: TGTGCCAGCAGCTTAGTTGGAGGGGGCAGCACAGATACGCAGTATTTT.

The chain is built from TRBV5-4 and TRBJ2-1, with TRBD1 matching 7 bases. Trimming took 3 bases from V and 2 from J; bases not matched to a gene: 2. This CDR3 spans 14 amino acids. From germline, CDR1 is SGHNT and CDR2 YYREEE (reference sequence). This CDR3 reads CASSYGTAYNEQFF. CDR3 sequence (DNA): TGTGCCAGCAGCTACGGGACAGCCTACAATGAGCAGTTCTTC.

The chain is built from TRBV2 and TRBJ2-3; D is ambiguous. The V gene lost 4 bases and the J gene lost 5 bases, with 13 bases spanning the gap. The CDR3 spans 14 residues. CDR1 and CDR2 from the germline V gene are SNHLY and FYNNEI. CDR3 sequence: CASSVSPPGDTQYF. The CDR3 nucleotides are TGTGCCAGCAGTGTAAGCCCCCCCGGAGATACGCAGTATTTT. Full variable domain (rest looked up from reference TRBV2 and TRBJ2-3): EPEVTQTPSHQVTQMGQEVILRCVPISNHLYFYWYRQILGQKVEFLVSFYNNEISEKSEIFDDQFSVERPDGSNFTLKIRSTKLEDSAMYFCASSVSPPGDTQYFGPGTRLTVL.